The next 12 T cell receptor beta chains were all read from a single sample in a study of blood T cell repertoires in COVID-19. Sequencing was performed with immunoSEQ multiplex PCR; in TCRdb, only in-frame clones are kept and a portion is missing. The sample has about 360,000 clones, about 80% seen once. Sequencing was done on a sample of peripheral blood. The receptors come from a human donor with acute or convalescent COVID-19. The donor label of this sample is uncertain.

V and J are TRBV19 and TRBJ2-1, with 8 bases lining up with TRBD2. The CDR3 contains 15 residues. CDR1 and CDR2 from the germline V gene are LNHDA and SQIVND (reference sequence). With 6 bases clipped from V and 1 base from J, the junction kept 5 bases outside the gene matches. CDR3: CASRLAGSSYNEQFF. The CDR3 DNA follows: TGTGCCAGTAGGTTAGCGGGATCATCCTACAATGAGCAGTTCTTC.

This chain uses TRBV6-6 with TRBJ1-4; 8 positions agree with TRBD1. V was pared by 6 bases and J by 8 bases, with 8 bases of the junction left unmatched. Germline loops: CDR1 MNHNY, CDR2 SVGAGI (reference sequence). The CDR3 consists of 14 residues. In DNA form, the CDR3 reads TGTGCCAGCAGCGCTCGGACAGGGAACGAAAAACTGTTTTTT. Its translation: CASSARTGNEKLFF.

The genes are TRBV6-5 and TRBJ1-2; unclear D gene. Trimming stripped 11 bases from V and 5 bases from J, with 21 bases between. Germline values: CDR1 MNHEY, CDR2 SVGAGI. The CDR3 is 14 residues long. The chain's CDR3 is CASVARDRSYGYTF. The CDR3 DNA reads as TGTGCCTCTGTTGCGAGGGATCGGTCGTATGGCTACACCTTC.

The chain has TRBV29-1 and TRBJ2-2, with D unclear. This CDR3 is built from 11 residues. Germline V gene lookup returns CDR1 SQVTM and CDR2 ANQGSEA. V lost 6 bases to trimming and J lost 6 bases, with 8 bases between them. CDR3 sequence reads: CSVNRAGELFF. The CDR3 DNA sequence: TGCAGCGTCAACAGAGCCGGGGAGCTGTTTTTT.

This rearrangement joins TRBV6-5 to TRBJ2-7; maybe TRBD1 (7 bases). Germline CDR1 is MNHEY and CDR2 is SVGAGI. The CDR3 is 13 amino acids. The V end was cut by 4 bases, the J end by 5 bases, with 12 bases between. CDR3 DNA: TGTGCCAGCAGTTTGGAGGGGGCAAACGAGCAGTACTTC. Protein: CASSLEGANEQYF.

This clone was seen once. V and J are TRBV24-1 and TRBJ1-2; 10 bases line up with TRBD1. CDR1 is KGHDR and CDR2 is SFDVKD in the germline V gene. The CDR3 extends over 16 amino acids. The trim removed 1 base at V and 5 bases at J, leaving 6 bases unmatched. CDR3 amino acids: CATSDFRGQGIYGYTF. For the CDR3, the DNA is TGTGCCACCAGTGATTTTCGGGGACAGGGGATATATGGCTACACCTTC.

CDR3 sequence reads: CAISEGQSNTEAFF. CDR3 nucleotide sequence: TGTGCCATCAGTGAAGGACAGTCGAACACTGAAGCTTTCTTT. The chain employs TRBV10-3 and TRBJ1-1, with D tentatively TRBD1 (6 bases). Germline V gene lookup returns CDR1 ENHRY and CDR2 SYGVKD. The CDR3 covers 14 residues. V was trimmed by 3 bases and J by 1 base, leaving 9 bases between them.

The chain employs TRBV10-1 and TRBJ2-1; 7 bases map to TRBD1. The J segment lost 7 bases and the V segment lost 6 bases, leaving 6 bases of the junction unmatched. Germline CDR1 WNHNN, CDR2 SYGVQD (reference sequence). This CDR3 spans 13 amino acids. The CDR3: CASRREQGNEQFF. In DNA, the CDR3 is TGCGCCAGCAGGAGGGAACAGGGGAATGAGCAGTTCTTC.

The gene calls are TRBV7-2 and TRBJ2-2; possibly TRBD2 for D (5 bases). Germline V gene sequence: CDR1 SGHTA, CDR2 FQGNSA. The length of the CDR3 is 14 residues. The ends were cut back, 2 bases at V and 4 bases at J, with 8 bases in the middle. This CDR3 is CASSLMGSTGELFF. CDR3 nucleotides: TGTGCCAGCAGCTTAATGGGGAGCACCGGGGAGCTGTTTTTT.

V gene TRBV11-2 combines with J gene TRBJ2-2; 13 bases agree with TRBD2. CDR3 length: 16 amino acids. J lost 6 bases, V lost 4 bases, and 5 bases had no gene match. Germline CDR1 SGHAT, CDR2 FQNNGV. CDR3 loop: CASSWTSGSIAGELFF. The CDR3 DNA is TGTGCCAGCAGCTGGACTAGCGGGAGTATCGCCGGGGAGCTGTTTTTT.

This clone was seen only a few times. The chain joins TRBV29-1 to TRBJ2-7; tentative D call: TRBD2 (5 bases). V lost 6 bases to trimming and J lost 2 bases, with 11 bases between them. The CDR3 contains 12 residues. In germline, CDR1 is SQVTM, CDR2 ANQGSEA. Here the CDR3 reads CSVETGTYEQYF. In DNA, the CDR3 is TGCAGCGTCGAGACGGGGACCTACGAGCAGTACTTC.

This chain uses TRBV4-2 with TRBJ2-5; D call uncertain. This CDR3 region has 12 residues. Per the germline V gene, CDR1 is LGHNA and CDR2 is YNFKEQ. V was cut by 2 bases and J by 4 bases, with 5 bases left in between. CDR3 sequence: CASSQSRETQYF. The CDR3 DNA is TGTGCCAGCAGCCAATCCCGAGAGACCCAGTACTTC.